This TCR beta chain was sequenced for a study of blood T cells in healthy people across ages. Study-wide background: Capture via template switching afforded approximately one barcoded beta molecule per two T cells.

They isolated at least 7 million PBMCs from each sample. J gave up 3 bases and V 4 bases, and 6 bases lay outside the gene matches. The CDR3 is 16 amino acids. Germline V gene data show CDR1 as SGHTA and CDR2 as FQGNSA. Through a sample-barcoded 5' primer and a J-beta primer mix, a second PCR was run for roughly 6 to 11 cycles. TCRdb passed the 5' RACE reads through MiXCR, listing each CDR3 protein once. This sample has 700,000 to 950,000 distinct CDR3 sequences, with nearly 60% found just once. Concerning this clonotype itself: Its antigen remains unidentified.

The study's findings and limits: Diversity figures derived from one million T cells were judged to underestimate the true value.

The sequencing input was blood. The source is a man between 25 and 39 years old in good health. V is TRBV7-2 and J is TRBJ2-3, with TRBD2 matching over 11 bases. CDR3 protein: CASSSNLAGGTDTQYF. Written as DNA, the CDR3 is TGTGCCAGCAGCTCCAACCTAGCGGGAGGAACAGATACGCAGTATTTT.